One and the same sample provided the 21 T cell receptor beta chains below, sequenced in a study of shared clonotypes between healthy human individuals (dated by TCRdb to about 2020). The library was made by the immunoSEQ multiplex PCR assay. Here the immuneACCESS table is served through TCRdb, limited to in-frame sequences with V and J called. Missing clones are a known gap in these copies; in checked studies unresolved V genes cover under half, and the rest lacks a known reason. The sample table contains about 2.4 million clones; only one count was recorded for 85% to 95% of them. The biggest ten clones account for around 0.14% of the sample. Sequenced sample: naive CD4+ T cells sorted from blood. The label giving this sample's cell subset or site can be read as: CD45RA+ positively selected. These receptor sequences come from a man aged 18 to 30 in good health.

Concerning this clone itself: This sample also contains other DNA sequences that code for the same CDR3. The J gene is TRBJ2-7, the V gene TRBV18; tentatively, D is TRBD1 (6 bases). The CDR3 spans 13 residues. V dropped 4 bases and J dropped 2 bases, with 9 bases sitting between them. CDR1 and CDR2 from the germline V gene are KGHSH and LQKENI. Here the CDR3 DNA reads TGTGCCAGCTCACGGACAGCCACCTACGAGCAGTACTTC. Protein product: CASSRTATYEQYF.

This chain joins TRBV6-5 and TRBJ1-2, with TRBD1 matching 9 bases. The trim removed 8 bases at V and 4 bases at J, leaving 2 bases unmatched. The germline CDR1 and CDR2 sequences are MNHEY and SVGAGI. The CDR3 spans 12 residues. The CDR3 nucleotides read TGTGCCAGCGGACAGGGGCGCTATGGCTACACCTTC. Encoded protein: CASGQGRYGYTF.

V and J are TRBV5-4 and TRBJ2-3; the match to TRBD1 covers 7 bases. V shed 2 bases, J shed 4 bases, and the junction held 7 bases outside the gene matches. The CDR3 extends over 15 amino acids. Per the germline V gene, CDR1 is SGHNT and CDR2 is YYREEE (reference sequence). As DNA, the CDR3 is TGTGCCAGCAGCTTTAGGGTCAGGGGGTCAGATACGCAGTATTTT. Its translation is CASSFRVRGSDTQYF.

This chain uses TRBV7-9 with TRBJ1-2; 8 nucleotides align to TRBD1. Per germline, CDR1 SEHNR and CDR2 FQNEAQ (reference sequence). V shed 6 bases, J shed 8 bases, and the junction held 11 bases outside the gene matches. CDR3 length equals 14 residues. The CDR3: CASSYSQGAWGYTF. CDR3 nucleotide sequence: TGTGCCAGCAGTTATAGTCAGGGGGCTTGGGGCTACACCTTC. Filled out from reference TRBV7-9 and TRBJ1-2, the complete variable domain reads DTGVSQNPRHKITKRGQNVTFRCDPISEHNRLYWYRQTLGQGPEFLTYFQNEAQLEKSRLLSDRFSAERPKGSFSTLEIQRTEQGDSAMYLCASSYSQGAWGYTFGSGTRLTVV.

The DNA for the CDR3 is TGTGCCAGCAGCTTAGTTCCCCGGGACCGGTCTGGAAACACCATATATTTT. It translates to CASSLVPRDRSGNTIYF. The chain combines TRBV7-2 with TRBJ1-3; TRBD1 is a possible D gene (5 bases). In germline, CDR1 is SGHTA, CDR2 FQGNSA. Between the trimmed V and J ends, which lost 1 base and 1 base, there was a span of 14 bases. The length of the CDR3 is 17 residues.

About this clone itself: One end of the junction does not line up with germline, which may come from a read error. V and J are TRBV29-1 and TRBJ1-1; TRBD1 might be the D (6 bases). This CDR3 spans 12 amino acids. Germline V gene lookup returns CDR1 SQVTM and CDR2 ANQGSEA. The CDR3 loop is CSVVPGAQRPVF. The CDR3 nucleotides are TGCAGCGTCGTTCCGGGGGCTCAAAGGCCTGTATTT.

The chain links TRBV6-5 to TRBJ2-2; 10 nucleotides match TRBD2. With 4 bases clipped from V and 3 bases from J, the junction kept 2 bases outside the gene matches. The CDR3 extends over 15 amino acids. Germline V lookup: CDR1 MNHEY, CDR2 SVGAGI. The CDR3 is CASSWTSGDTGELFF. Here the CDR3 DNA reads TGTGCCAGCAGTTGGACTAGCGGAGACACCGGGGAGCTGTTTTTT.

This chain joins TRBV6-1 and TRBJ1-5; D ambiguous. The germline V gene has CDR1 MNHNS and CDR2 SASEGT. Trimming left V 7 bases short and J 0 bases short, with 13 bases between. CDR3 length: 15 amino acids. The CDR3 sequence is CASTSHPPSNQPQHF. The DNA of the CDR3 is TGTGCCAGCACCAGCCATCCCCCTAGCAATCAGCCCCAGCATTTT.

The J gene is TRBJ2-3, the V gene TRBV19, with 14 nucleotides matching TRBD2. CDR3 length: 18 amino acids. Looked up from germline, CDR1 is LNHDA and CDR2 is SQIVND (reference sequence). The J segment lost 3 bases and the V segment lost 6 bases, leaving 11 bases of the junction unmatched. The DNA for the CDR3 is TGTGCCAGTAGGGTCGCCGGGACTAGCGGGAGAGGGACAGATACGCAGTATTTT. Protein sequence: CASRVAGTSGRGTDTQYF.

The gene calls are TRBV6-1 and TRBJ1-2; D might be TRBD1 (6 bases). Per the germline V gene, CDR1 is MNHNS and CDR2 is SASEGT. V gave up 0 bases and J gave up 5 bases, with 16 bases separating them. The CDR3 length is 16 residues. The CDR3 here is CASSEAGTGTRYGYTF. CDR3 DNA: TGTGCCAGCAGTGAAGCTGGTACAGGGACTAGGTATGGCTACACCTTC.

This clone was seen only a few times. J is TRBJ1-5 and V is TRBV7-9; D gene uncertain. Trimming stripped 5 bases from V and 0 bases from J, with 8 bases between. The CDR3 extends over 14 amino acids. In germline, CDR1 is SEHNR, CDR2 FQNEAQ (reference sequence). CDR3 loop: CASSTYGSNQPQHF. The CDR3 DNA follows: TGTGCCAGCAGCACCTACGGTAGCAATCAGCCCCAGCATTTT.

The chain joins TRBV7-3 to TRBJ2-3; 10 bases are a match to TRBD2. The CDR3 length is 15 residues. V trimming: 2 bases; J trimming: 8 bases; junction bases outside the gene matches: 7. CDR1 and CDR2 from the germline V gene are SGHTA and FQGTGA. The CDR3 reads CASSLGASGGVTQYF. The DNA of the CDR3 is TGTGCCAGCAGCTTAGGGGCTAGCGGGGGTGTTACGCAGTATTTT.

The chain is built from TRBV28 and TRBJ2-7; 7 bases agree with TRBD1. The V segment lost 4 bases and the J segment 3 bases; nucleotides outside the gene matches: 6. In germline, CDR1 is MDHEN, CDR2 SYDVKM. The CDR3 loop spans 14 amino acids. The CDR3 DNA sequence: TGTGCCAGCAGTTCAGGGGGTTCGTACTACGAGCAGTACTTC. It translates to CASSSGGSYYEQYF.

The V call is TRBV19, the J call TRBJ1-1; D unresolved. Germline V gives CDR1 LNHDA, CDR2 SQIVND (reference sequence). CDR3 size: 15 residues. V lost 3 bases, J lost 1 base, and 12 bases lay in between. The CDR3 here is CASSIQRQWNTEAFF. As DNA, the CDR3 is TGTGCCAGTAGTATCCAACGGCAGTGGAACACTGAAGCTTTCTTT.

With regard to this clone: The sample carries other DNA sequences with the same CDR3. The chain uses TRBV18 and TRBJ2-5; D remains unclear. The CDR3 is made up of 13 amino acids. CDR1 and CDR2 (germline): KGHSH, LQKENI. Trimming cost V 3 bases and J 5 bases, with 10 bases left between them. CDR3 DNA: TGTGCCAGCTCACCGGGCGAAAGGGAGACCCAGTACTTC. Translated: CASSPGERETQYF. The variable domain in full, with the rest retrieved from reference TRBV18 and TRBJ2-5, is NAGVMQNPRHLVRRRGQEARLRCSPMKGHSHVYWYRQLPEEGLKFMVYLQKENIIDESGMPKERFSAEFPKEGPSILRIQQVVRGDSAAYFCASSPGERETQYFGPGTRLLVL.

The chain combines TRBV27 with TRBJ1-6, with TRBD1 matching over 10 bases. Germline V CDR1 and CDR2: MNHEY, SMNVEV (reference sequence). The V gene end was trimmed by 5 bases and the J gene end by 8 bases; junction bases not matched to a gene: 3. The CDR3 consists of 14 residues. The chain's CDR3 is CASSAGTGDSPLHF. The CDR3 DNA follows: TGTGCCAGCAGTGCGGGGACAGGGGATTCACCCCTCCACTTT.

On this clone itself: This CDR3 is also generated by other DNA sequences in the sample. This sequence joins TRBV7-8 and TRBJ1-1; D not resolved. The CDR3 sequence is 13 residues long. With 5 bases removed from V and 1 base from J, the gap between germline ends came to 8 bases. CDR1 SGHVS and CDR2 FQNEAQ come from the germline V gene. In nucleotides, the CDR3 is TGTGCCAGCAGCCCGGGGAAGAACACTGAAGCTTTCTTT. Translated: CASSPGKNTEAFF.

V and J are TRBV11-2 and TRBJ1-2; 9 nucleotides line up with TRBD1. V lost 4 bases, J lost 5 bases, and 8 bases stayed unmatched. CDR3 length: 15 amino acids. Germline V CDR1 and CDR2: SGHAT, FQNNGV. CDR3 DNA: TGTGCCAGCAGCTCTCAGACAGGGGGGATTTATGGCTACACCTTC. Translating it yields CASSSQTGGIYGYTF. The full variable domain, in which reference TRBV11-2 and TRBJ1-2 provide the parts outside the CDR3, is EAGVAQSPRYKIIEKRQSVAFWCNPISGHATLYWYQQILGQGPKLLIQFQNNGVVDDSQLPKDRFSAERLKGVDSTLKIQPAKLEDSAVYLCASSSQTGGIYGYTFGSGTRLTVV.

This CDR3 is CASSETTGDGPDTQYF. In nucleotides, the CDR3 is TGCGCCAGCAGTGAAACGACAGGGGACGGACCAGATACGCAGTATTTT. The rearrangement links TRBV10-1 to TRBJ2-3; 8 positions match TRBD1. Trimming removed 3 bases from V and 4 bases from J; junction bases left unmatched: 9. Germline assignment: CDR1 WNHNN and CDR2 SYGVQD (reference sequence). This CDR3 region has 16 residues.

J is TRBJ2-2 and V is TRBV15; 8 bases agree with TRBD2. Trimming removed 5 bases from V and 7 bases from J; junction bases left unmatched: 9. The V gene's germline CDR1 is LNHNV and CDR2 YYDKDF (reference sequence). CDR3 length: 15 residues. CDR3 sequence (DNA): TGTGCCACCAGCCGGGAGGGTAGAAAAGGCGGGGAGCTGTTTTTT. Protein product: CATSREGRKGGELFF.

This sequence joins TRBV6-6 and TRBJ2-5, with 12 bases aligning to TRBD1. The V gene end was trimmed by 5 bases and the J gene end by 5 bases; junction bases not matched to a gene: 6. The V gene's germline CDR1 is MNHNY and CDR2 SVGAGI (reference sequence). CDR3 length: 15 amino acids. Here the CDR3 reads CASSKPGQGAETQYF. The CDR3 bases are TGTGCCAGCAGTAAACCGGGACAGGGGGCGGAGACCCAGTACTTC.